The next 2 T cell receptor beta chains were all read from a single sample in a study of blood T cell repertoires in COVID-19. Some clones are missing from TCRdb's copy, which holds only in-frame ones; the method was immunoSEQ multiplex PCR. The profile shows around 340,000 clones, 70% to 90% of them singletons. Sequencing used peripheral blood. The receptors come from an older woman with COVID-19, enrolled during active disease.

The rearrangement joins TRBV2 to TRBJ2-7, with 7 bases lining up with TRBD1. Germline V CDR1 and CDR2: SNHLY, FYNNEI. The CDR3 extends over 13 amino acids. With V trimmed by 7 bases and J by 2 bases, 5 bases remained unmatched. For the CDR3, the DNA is TGTGCCAGCAAGGAGACAGGGCCCTACGAGCAGTACTTC. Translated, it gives CASKETGPYEQYF.

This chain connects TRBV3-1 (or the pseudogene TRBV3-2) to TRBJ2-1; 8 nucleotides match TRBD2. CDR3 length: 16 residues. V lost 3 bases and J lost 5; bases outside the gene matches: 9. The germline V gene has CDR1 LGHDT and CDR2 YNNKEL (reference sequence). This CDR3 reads CASSQAGRGLHNEQFF. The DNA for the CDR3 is TGTGCCAGCAGCCAGGCCGGGAGGGGCCTACACAATGAGCAGTTCTTC.